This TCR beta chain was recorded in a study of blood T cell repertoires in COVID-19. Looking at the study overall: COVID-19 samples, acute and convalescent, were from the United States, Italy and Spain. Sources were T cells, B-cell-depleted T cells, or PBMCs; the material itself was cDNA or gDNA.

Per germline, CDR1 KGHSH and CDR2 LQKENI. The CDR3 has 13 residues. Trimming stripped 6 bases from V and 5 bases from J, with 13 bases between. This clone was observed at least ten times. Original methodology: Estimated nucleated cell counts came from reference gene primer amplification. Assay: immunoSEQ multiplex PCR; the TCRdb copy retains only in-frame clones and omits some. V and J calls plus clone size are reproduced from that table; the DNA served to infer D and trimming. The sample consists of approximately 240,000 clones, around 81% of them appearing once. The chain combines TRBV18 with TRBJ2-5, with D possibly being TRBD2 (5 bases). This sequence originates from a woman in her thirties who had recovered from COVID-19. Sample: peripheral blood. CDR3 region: CASSKIEGETQYF. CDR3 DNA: TGTGCCAGCTCTAAGATTGAGGGCGAGACCCAGTACTTC.